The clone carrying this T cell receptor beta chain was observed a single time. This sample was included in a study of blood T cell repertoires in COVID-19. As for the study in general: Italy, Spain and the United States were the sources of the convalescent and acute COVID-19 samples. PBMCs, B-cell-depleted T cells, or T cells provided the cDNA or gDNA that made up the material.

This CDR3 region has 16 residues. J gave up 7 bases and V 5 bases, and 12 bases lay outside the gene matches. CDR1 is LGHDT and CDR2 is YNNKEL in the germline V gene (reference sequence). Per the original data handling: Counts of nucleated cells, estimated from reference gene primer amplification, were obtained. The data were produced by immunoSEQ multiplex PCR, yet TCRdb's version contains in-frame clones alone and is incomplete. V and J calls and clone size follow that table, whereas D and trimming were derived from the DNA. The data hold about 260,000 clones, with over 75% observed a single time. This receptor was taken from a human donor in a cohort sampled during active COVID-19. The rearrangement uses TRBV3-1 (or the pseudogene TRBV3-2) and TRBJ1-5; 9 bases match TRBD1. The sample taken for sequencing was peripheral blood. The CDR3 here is CASSATPTGGRQPQHF. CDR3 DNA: TGTGCCAGCAGCGCAACCCCTACAGGGGGCCGCCAGCCCCAGCATTTT.